The 19 T cell receptor beta chains below all came from one sample that was sequenced in a study of shared clonotypes between healthy human individuals. Clones were read by immunoSEQ multiplex PCR, and TCRdb kept only the in-frame ones, dropping some. The sample holds roughly 590,000 clones, 95% to 96% seen once. Naive CD8 cells comprised CD45RO-negative, CCR7-positively selected cells, excluding terminally differentiated effector memory CD45RA+ cells. Sequences were obtained from naive CD8+ T cells sorted from blood. The source of these receptors is a woman aged 25 to 39 in good health.

In its sample, this clone was seen once. V usage is TRBV28 and J usage is TRBJ2-1; no reliable D call. Germline lookup yields CDR1 MDHEN and CDR2 SYDVKM. This CDR3 region has 13 residues. Trimming shortened V by 7 bases and J by 0 bases, and 7 bases separated the two germline ends. The CDR3 coding sequence is TGTGCCAGCAAGCCCGACTCCTACAATGAGCAGTTCTTC. The encoded protein is CASKPDSYNEQFF.

The chain joins TRBV12-5 to TRBJ1-1; TRBD1 is a possible D gene (6 bases). Germline V gives CDR1 LGHNT, CDR2 FRNRAP. This CDR3 is 15 amino acids long. Trimming removed 2 bases at V and 4 bases at J, with 14 bases between. Here the CDR3 DNA reads TGTGCTAGTGGTTTGACTATTGACAGGCTCACTGAAGCTTTCTTT. Its translation: CASGLTIDRLTEAFF.

In this sample, this clone turned up a few times. The chain couples TRBV5-4 to TRBJ2-7, with 7 bases fitting TRBD1. The CDR3 sequence is 15 residues long. From germline, CDR1 is SGHNT and CDR2 YYREEE (reference sequence). The trim removed 0 bases at V and 3 bases at J, leaving 6 bases unmatched. This CDR3 reads CASSLDRDRIYEQYF. In nucleotides, the CDR3 is TGTGCCAGCAGCTTGGACCGGGACAGAATCTACGAGCAGTACTTC.

This chain joins TRBV7-8 and TRBJ1-3; D perhaps matches TRBD1 (5 bases). The germline CDR1 and CDR2 sequences are SGHVS and FQNEAQ. Trimming removed 1 base from V and 0 bases from J, with 7 bases in between. This CDR3 is 15 amino acids long. For the CDR3, the DNA is TGTGCCAGCAGCTTAGGTACAGGCTCTGGAAACACCATATATTTT. Protein product: CASSLGTGSGNTIYF. The complete variable domain, with remaining parts taken from reference TRBV7-8 and TRBJ1-3, reads GAGVSQSPRYKVAKRGQDVALRCDPISGHVSLFWYQQALGQGPEFLTYFQNEAQLDKSGLPSDRFFAERPEGSVSTLKIQRTQQEDSAVYLCASSLGTGSGNTIYFGEGSWLTVV.

J is TRBJ2-1 and V is TRBV5-1, with D maybe TRBD2 (6 bases). The CDR3 length is 16 residues. Germline loops: CDR1 SGHRS, CDR2 YFSETQ. V lost 1 base, J lost 0 bases, and 11 bases lay in between. In DNA form, the CDR3 reads TGCGCCAGCAGCTTGACTAGCTGGAGCTCCTACAATGAGCAGTTCTTC. Encoded protein: CASSLTSWSSYNEQFF.

The chain joins TRBV6-1 to TRBJ2-7, with D tentatively TRBD1 (5 bases). The ends were cut back, 6 bases at V and 1 base at J, with 10 bases in the middle. CDR3 length equals 13 residues. Germline V gene data show CDR1 as MNHNS and CDR2 as SASEGT. CDR3 sequence (DNA): TGTGCCAGCAGGTACGACAGTTCCTACGAGCAGTACTTC. Amino acids: CASRYDSSYEQYF.

The chain is built from TRBV27 and TRBJ2-5, with 7 bases fitting TRBD2. In germline, CDR1 is MNHEY, CDR2 SMNVEV (reference sequence). V lost 5 bases to trimming and J lost 6 bases; unmatched junction nucleotides: 12. This CDR3 is built from 15 residues. CDR3 loop: CASSPLAGVEKTQYF. CDR3 in DNA: TGTGCCAGCAGTCCCCTGGCGGGGGTGGAAAAGACCCAGTACTTC.

The genes are TRBV5-1 and TRBJ2-3; D unresolved. Germline lookup yields CDR1 SGHRS and CDR2 YFSETQ. This CDR3 is built from 16 residues. Trimming stripped 4 bases from V and 4 bases from J, with 19 bases between. CDR3 DNA sequence: TGCGCCAGCAGCGAGAGTGGGGTCAATAACGCAGATACGCAGTATTTT. Translation: CASSESGVNNADTQYF. Looking up the rest from reference TRBV5-1 and TRBJ2-3 gives the full variable domain: KAGVTQTPRYLIKTRGQQVTLSCSPISGHRSVSWYQQTPGQGLQFLFEYFSETQRNKGNFPGRFSGRQFSNSRSEMNVSTLELGDSALYLCASSESGVNNADTQYFGPGTRLTVL.

V and J are TRBV19 and TRBJ2-2; TRBD2 is a possible D gene (5 bases). The CDR3 totals 17 residues. In germline, CDR1 is LNHDA, CDR2 SQIVND (reference sequence). The V and J ends lost 5 bases and 6 bases respectively, with 22 bases between them. The CDR3 DNA follows: TGTGCCAGTAGTGATTTCGAACTAGAGTGGAGCGCCGGGGAGCTGTTTTTT. Protein sequence: CASSDFELEWSAGELFF. Complete variable domain (other parts from reference TRBV19 and TRBJ2-2): DGGITQSPKYLFRKEGQNVTLSCEQNLNHDAMYWYRQDPGQGLRLIYYSQIVNDFQKGDIAEGYSVSREKKESFPLTVTSAQKNPTAFYLCASSDFELEWSAGELFFGEGSRLTVL.

The gene calls are TRBV5-1 and TRBJ1-1, with D unresolved. Trimming removed 4 bases from V and 1 base from J, with 11 bases in between. Germline V gene sequence: CDR1 SGHRS, CDR2 YFSETQ. The CDR3 runs 14 residues. The CDR3 sequence: CASSTHEGNTEAFF. The CDR3 DNA is TGCGCCAGCAGCACCCATGAGGGGAACACTGAAGCTTTCTTT.

V is TRBV2 and J is TRBJ2-6; D perhaps matches TRBD2 (6 bases). The CDR3 extends over 17 amino acids. Germline loops: CDR1 SNHLY, CDR2 FYNNEI. The ends were cut back, 4 bases at V and 0 bases at J, with 13 bases in the middle. The CDR3, as DNA: TGTGCCAGCAGTGTTGGGGCGGGGACCTCTGGGGCCAACGTCCTGACTTTC. Translation: CASSVGAGTSGANVLTF.

The chain joins TRBV11-2 to TRBJ2-7; the match to TRBD1 covers 11 bases. Germline CDR1 reads SGHAT; CDR2 reads FQNNGV. The CDR3 covers 15 residues. The V segment lost 5 bases and the J segment 0 bases; nucleotides outside the gene matches: 3. This CDR3 reads CASSPGTGGSYEQYF. In nucleotides, the CDR3 is TGTGCCAGCAGCCCCGGGACAGGGGGCTCCTACGAGCAGTACTTC.

V gene TRBV2 combines with J gene TRBJ1-1; 8 nucleotides align to TRBD1. Per the germline V gene, CDR1 is SNHLY and CDR2 is FYNNEI. J gave up 4 bases and V 8 bases, and 6 bases lay outside the gene matches. The CDR3 extends over 13 amino acids. CDR3 sequence reads: CASLPTGGTEAFF. The CDR3 DNA is TGTGCCAGCTTACCTACAGGGGGCACTGAAGCTTTCTTT.

The genes are TRBV4-2 and TRBJ2-1; no clear D. The germline V gene encodes CDR1 LGHNA and CDR2 YNFKEQ. V was cut by 0 bases and J by 9 bases, with 9 bases left in between. This CDR3 is 13 amino acids long. In DNA, the CDR3 is TGTGCCAGCAGCCAAGATAAATCGGCTGAGCAGTTCTTC. As protein: CASSQDKSAEQFF.

This chain connects TRBV19 to TRBJ2-2; D not certain. The V and J ends lost 8 bases and 4 bases respectively, with 11 bases between them. CDR3 size: 13 residues. Germline loops: CDR1 LNHDA, CDR2 SQIVND (reference sequence). The CDR3 DNA sequence: TGTGCCAGTTCGGAGCAGACCACCGGGGAGCTGTTTTTT. Translation gives CASSEQTTGELFF.

This chain uses TRBV27 with TRBJ1-2; no clear D gene. Germline CDR1 and CDR2: MNHEY and SMNVEV (reference sequence). The V gene lost 5 bases and the J gene lost 6 bases, with 13 bases spanning the gap. CDR3 size: 13 residues. The CDR3: CASSPLPSNGYTF. CDR3 nucleotide sequence: TGTGCCAGCAGTCCGCTCCCCAGCAATGGCTACACCTTC.

With regard to this clone: Other nucleotide sequences from this sample produce the same CDR3. The chain links TRBV9 to TRBJ1-2, with 7 bases identical to TRBD1. Looked up from germline, CDR1 is SGDLS and CDR2 is YYNGEE. Germline trimming cut 3 bases from V and 4 bases from J; bases unmatched to any gene: 3. This CDR3 is 13 amino acids long. CDR3 sequence: CASSGQGSYGYTF. The CDR3 DNA sequence: TGTGCCAGCAGCGGACAGGGCTCCTATGGCTACACCTTC. Looking up the rest from reference TRBV9 and TRBJ1-2 gives the full variable domain: DSGVTQTPKHLITATGQRVTLRCSPRSGDLSVYWYQQSLDQGLQFLIQYYNGEERAKGNILERFSAQQFPDLHSELNLSSLELGDSALYFCASSGQGSYGYTFGSGTRLTVV.

Turning to this clone: This sample also contains other DNA sequences that code for the same CDR3. V gene TRBV19 combines with J gene TRBJ1-1; D unresolved. The CDR3 consists of 14 residues. Trimming shortened V by 1 base and J by 0 bases, and 6 bases separated the two germline ends. Germline CDR1 is LNHDA and CDR2 is SQIVND (reference sequence). CDR3 sequence reads: CASSIGLMNTEAFF. CDR3 nucleotide sequence: TGTGCCAGTAGTATAGGACTCATGAACACTGAAGCTTTCTTT. Complete variable domain (other parts from reference TRBV19 and TRBJ1-1): DGGITQSPKYLFRKEGQNVTLSCEQNLNHDAMYWYRQDPGQGLRLIYYSQIVNDFQKGDIAEGYSVSREKKESFPLTVTSAQKNPTAFYLCASSIGLMNTEAFFGQGTRLTVV.

The gene calls are TRBV6-6 and TRBJ2-2; D is unclear. CDR3 size: 11 residues. CDR1 and CDR2 from the germline V gene are MNHNY and SVGAGI (reference sequence). V was shortened by 8 bases and J by 5 bases, with 6 bases between the two germline ends. As DNA, the CDR3 is TGTGCCAGCTCCCTGACCGGGGAGCTGTTTTTT. It encodes CASSLTGELFF.